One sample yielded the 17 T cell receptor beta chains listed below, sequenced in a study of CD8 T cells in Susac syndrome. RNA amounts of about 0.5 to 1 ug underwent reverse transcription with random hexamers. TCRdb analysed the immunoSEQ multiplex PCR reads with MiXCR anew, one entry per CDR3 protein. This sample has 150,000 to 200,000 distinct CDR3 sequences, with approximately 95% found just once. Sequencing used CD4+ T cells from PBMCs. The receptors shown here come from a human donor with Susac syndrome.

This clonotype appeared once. The CDR3 loop is CASSQDSDPNYGYTF. The CDR3 DNA sequence: TGTGCCAGCAGCCAAGATTCGGACCCTAACTATGGCTACACCTTC. This chain links TRBV4-2 with TRBJ1-2; D unclear. CDR3 length: 15 residues. Trimming took off 0 bases at V and 0 bases at J, with 8 bases between the two ends. The germline V gene has CDR1 LGHNA and CDR2 YNFKEQ.

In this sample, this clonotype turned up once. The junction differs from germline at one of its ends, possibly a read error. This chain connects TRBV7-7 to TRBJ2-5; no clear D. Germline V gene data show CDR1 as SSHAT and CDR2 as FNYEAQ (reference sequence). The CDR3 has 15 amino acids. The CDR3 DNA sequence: TGTGCTAGCAGCTTAGGTTCGAGCAAACAAGAGACCCAGTACTTC. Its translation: CASSLGSSKQETQYF.

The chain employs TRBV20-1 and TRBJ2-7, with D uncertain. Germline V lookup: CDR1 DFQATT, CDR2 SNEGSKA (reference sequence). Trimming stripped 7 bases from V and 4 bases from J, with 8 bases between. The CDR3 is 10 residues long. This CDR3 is CSVRAYEQYF. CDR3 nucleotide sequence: TGCAGTGTCCGGGCTTACGAGCAGTACTTC.

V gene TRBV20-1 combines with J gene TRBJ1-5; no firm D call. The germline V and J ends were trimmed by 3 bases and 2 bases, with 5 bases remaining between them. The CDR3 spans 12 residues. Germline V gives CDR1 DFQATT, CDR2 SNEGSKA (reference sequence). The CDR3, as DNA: TGCAGTGCTAGTGGGGGCAATCAGCCCCAGCATTTT. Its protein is CSASGGNQPQHF.

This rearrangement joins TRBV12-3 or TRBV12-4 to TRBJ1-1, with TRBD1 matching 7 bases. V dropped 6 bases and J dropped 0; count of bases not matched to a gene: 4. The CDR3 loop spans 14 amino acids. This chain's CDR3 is CASRLDRLNTEAFF. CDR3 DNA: TGTGCCAGCAGGTTGGACAGGCTGAACACTGAAGCTTTCTTT.

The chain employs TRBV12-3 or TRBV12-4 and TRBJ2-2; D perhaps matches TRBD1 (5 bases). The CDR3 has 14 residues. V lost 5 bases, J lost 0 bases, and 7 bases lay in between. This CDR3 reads CASSRQSNTGELFF. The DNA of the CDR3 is TGTGCCAGCAGTAGACAGTCGAACACCGGGGAGCTGTTTTTT.

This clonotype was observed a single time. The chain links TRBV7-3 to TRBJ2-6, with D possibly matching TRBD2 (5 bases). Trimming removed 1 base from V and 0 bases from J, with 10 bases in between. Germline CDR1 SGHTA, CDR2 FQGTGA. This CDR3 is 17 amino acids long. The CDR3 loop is CASSLRNGGSGANVLTF. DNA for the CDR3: TGTGCCAGCAGCTTAAGGAACGGAGGCTCTGGGGCCAACGTCCTGACTTTC.

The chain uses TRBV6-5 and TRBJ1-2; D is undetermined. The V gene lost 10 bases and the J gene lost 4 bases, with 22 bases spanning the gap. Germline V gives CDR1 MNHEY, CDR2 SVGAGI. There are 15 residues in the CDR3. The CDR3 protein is CATRKNERAPYGYTF. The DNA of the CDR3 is TGTGCCACCCGAAAAAACGAAAGGGCCCCCTATGGCTACACCTTC.

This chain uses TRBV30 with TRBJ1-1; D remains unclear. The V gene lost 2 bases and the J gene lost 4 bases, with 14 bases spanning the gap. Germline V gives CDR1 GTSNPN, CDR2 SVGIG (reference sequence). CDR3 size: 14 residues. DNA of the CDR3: TGTGCCTGGAGTCCTCACCAGGTCGGCACTGAAGCTTTCTTT. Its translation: CAWSPHQVGTEAFF.

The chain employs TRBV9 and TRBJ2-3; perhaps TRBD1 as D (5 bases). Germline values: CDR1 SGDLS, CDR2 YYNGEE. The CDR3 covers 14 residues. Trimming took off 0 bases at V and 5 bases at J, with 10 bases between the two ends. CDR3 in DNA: TGTGCCAGCAGCGTAGAGCTGGGGCAAGATACGCAGTATTTT. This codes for CASSVELGQDTQYF.

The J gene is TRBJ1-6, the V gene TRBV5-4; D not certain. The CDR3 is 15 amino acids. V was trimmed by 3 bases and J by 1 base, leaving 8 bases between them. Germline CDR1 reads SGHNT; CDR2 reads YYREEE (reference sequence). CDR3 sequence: CASSYGVSYNSPLHF. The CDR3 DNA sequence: TGTGCCAGCAGCTATGGTGTGTCCTATAATTCACCCCTCCACTTT.

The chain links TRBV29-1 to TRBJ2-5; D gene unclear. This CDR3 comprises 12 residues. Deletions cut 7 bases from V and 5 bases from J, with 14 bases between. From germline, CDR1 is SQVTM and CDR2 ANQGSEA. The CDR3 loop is CSALYMGETQYF. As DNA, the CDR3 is TGCAGCGCCCTGTACATGGGGGAGACCCAGTACTTC.

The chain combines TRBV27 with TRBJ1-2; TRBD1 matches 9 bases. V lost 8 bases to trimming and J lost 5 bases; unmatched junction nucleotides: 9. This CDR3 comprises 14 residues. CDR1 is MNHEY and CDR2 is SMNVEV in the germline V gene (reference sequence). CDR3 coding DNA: TGTGCCAGCGGCCGGGACAGGGATGCTTATGGCTACACCTTC. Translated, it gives CASGRDRDAYGYTF.

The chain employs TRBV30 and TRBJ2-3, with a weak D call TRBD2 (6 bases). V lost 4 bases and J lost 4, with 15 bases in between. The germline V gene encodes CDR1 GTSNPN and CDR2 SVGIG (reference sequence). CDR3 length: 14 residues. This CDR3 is CAWTTTREADTQYF. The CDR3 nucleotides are TGTGCCTGGACTACCACGAGGGAGGCAGATACGCAGTATTTT.

CDR3 in DNA: TGTGCCAGCAGTGGGACTCTGAGCTCCTACGAGCAGTACTTC. This translates into CASSGTLSSYEQYF. This rearrangement joins TRBV12-3 or TRBV12-4 to TRBJ2-7; TRBD2 might be the D (6 bases). V lost 5 bases to trimming and J lost 0 bases, with 11 bases between them. The CDR3 is made up of 14 amino acids.

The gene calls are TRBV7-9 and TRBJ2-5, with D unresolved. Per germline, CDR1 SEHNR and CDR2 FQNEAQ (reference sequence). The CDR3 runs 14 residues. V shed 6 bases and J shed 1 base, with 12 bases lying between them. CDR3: CASSFLGPQETQYF. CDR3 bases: TGTGCCAGCAGTTTTCTGGGCCCCCAAGAGACCCAGTACTTC.

This CDR3 is CAWRGHNTGELFF. The DNA of the CDR3 is TGTGCCTGGAGGGGTCATAACACCGGGGAGCTGTTTTTT. The chain is built from TRBV30 and TRBJ2-2; D not resolved. V was shortened by 3 bases and J by 2 bases, with 7 bases between the two germline ends. There are 13 residues in the CDR3. Germline loops: CDR1 GTSNPN, CDR2 SVGIG (reference sequence).